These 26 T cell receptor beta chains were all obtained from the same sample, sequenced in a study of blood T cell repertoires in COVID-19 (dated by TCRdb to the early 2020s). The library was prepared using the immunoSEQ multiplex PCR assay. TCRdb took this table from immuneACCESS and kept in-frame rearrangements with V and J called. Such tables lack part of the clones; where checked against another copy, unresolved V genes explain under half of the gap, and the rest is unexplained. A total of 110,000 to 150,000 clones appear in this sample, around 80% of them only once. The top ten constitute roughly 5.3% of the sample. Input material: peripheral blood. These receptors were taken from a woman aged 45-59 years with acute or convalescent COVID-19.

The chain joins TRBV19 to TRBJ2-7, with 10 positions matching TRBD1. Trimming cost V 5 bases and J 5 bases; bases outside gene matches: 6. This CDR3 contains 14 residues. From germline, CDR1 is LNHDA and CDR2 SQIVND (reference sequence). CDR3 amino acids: CASSSGQGLNEQYF. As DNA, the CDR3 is TGTGCCAGTAGTTCGGGACAGGGGTTGAACGAGCAGTACTTC.

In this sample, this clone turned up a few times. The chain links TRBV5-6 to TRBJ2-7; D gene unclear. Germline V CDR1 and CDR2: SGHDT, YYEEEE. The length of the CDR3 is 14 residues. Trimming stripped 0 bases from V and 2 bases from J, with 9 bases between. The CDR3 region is CASSLDPETYEQYF. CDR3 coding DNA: TGTGCCAGCAGCTTGGATCCCGAGACCTACGAGCAGTACTTC.

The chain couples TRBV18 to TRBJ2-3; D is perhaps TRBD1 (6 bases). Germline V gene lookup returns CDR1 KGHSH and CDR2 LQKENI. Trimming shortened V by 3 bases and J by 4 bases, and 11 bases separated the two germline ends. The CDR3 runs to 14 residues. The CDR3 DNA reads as TGTGCCAGCTCACCTACTGAGGGGGCAGATACGCAGTATTTT. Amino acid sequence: CASSPTEGADTQYF.

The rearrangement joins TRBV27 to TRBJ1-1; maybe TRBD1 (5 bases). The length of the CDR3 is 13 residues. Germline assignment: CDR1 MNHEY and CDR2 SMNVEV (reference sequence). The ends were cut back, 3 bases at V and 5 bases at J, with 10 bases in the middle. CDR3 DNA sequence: TGTGCCAGCAGTTTGCCAGGGCAAACTGAAGCTTTCTTT. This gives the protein CASSLPGQTEAFF.

The CDR3 DNA follows: TGTGCCAGCAGCTTTTGGGGCCCAGATGAGCAGTTCTTC. This sequence encodes CASSFWGPDEQFF. The rearrangement uses TRBV7-2 and TRBJ2-1, with D perhaps TRBD1 (5 bases). V lost 3 bases and J 8 bases, leaving 11 bases between the germline ends. Germline V gene lookup returns CDR1 SGHTA and CDR2 FQGNSA. The CDR3 covers 13 residues.

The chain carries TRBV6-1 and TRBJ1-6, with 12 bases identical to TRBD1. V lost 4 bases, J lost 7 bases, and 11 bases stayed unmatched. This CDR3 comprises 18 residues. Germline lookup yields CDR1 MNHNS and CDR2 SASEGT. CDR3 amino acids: CASSAGQGALDLNSPLHF. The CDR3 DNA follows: TGTGCCAGCAGTGCGGGACAGGGGGCGTTGGATTTGAATTCACCCCTCCACTTT.

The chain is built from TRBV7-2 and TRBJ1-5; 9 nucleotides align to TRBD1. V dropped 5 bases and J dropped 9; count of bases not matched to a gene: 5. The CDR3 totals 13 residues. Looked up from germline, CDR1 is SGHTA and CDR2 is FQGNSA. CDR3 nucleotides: TGTGCCAGCAGCGTTGACAGGGGGAGGCCCCAGCATTTT. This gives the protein CASSVDRGRPQHF.

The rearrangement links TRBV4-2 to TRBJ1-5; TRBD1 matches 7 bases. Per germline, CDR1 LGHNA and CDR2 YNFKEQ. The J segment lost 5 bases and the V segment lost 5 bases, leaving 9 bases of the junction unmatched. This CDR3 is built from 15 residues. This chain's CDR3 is CASSSEAGGDQPQHF. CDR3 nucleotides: TGTGCCAGCAGCTCCGAAGCAGGGGGAGATCAGCCCCAGCATTTT.

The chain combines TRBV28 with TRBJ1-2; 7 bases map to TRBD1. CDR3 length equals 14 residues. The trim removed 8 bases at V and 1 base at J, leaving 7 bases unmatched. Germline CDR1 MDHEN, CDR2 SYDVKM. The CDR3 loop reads CASRTGARNYGYTF. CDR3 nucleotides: TGTGCCAGCCGGACAGGCGCCCGTAACTATGGCTACACCTTC.

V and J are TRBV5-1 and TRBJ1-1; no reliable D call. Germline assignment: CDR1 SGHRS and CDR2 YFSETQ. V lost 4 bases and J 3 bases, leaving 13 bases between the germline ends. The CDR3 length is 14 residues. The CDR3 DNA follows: TGCGCCAGCAGCAAGACTGGCCGGGACACTGAAGCTTTCTTT. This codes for CASSKTGRDTEAFF.

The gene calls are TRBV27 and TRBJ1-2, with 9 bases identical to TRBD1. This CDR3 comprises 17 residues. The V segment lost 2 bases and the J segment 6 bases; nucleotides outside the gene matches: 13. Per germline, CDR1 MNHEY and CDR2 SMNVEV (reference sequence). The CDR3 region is CASSLRQGDLRRDGYTF. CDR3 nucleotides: TGTGCCAGCAGTTTACGACAGGGGGACCTAAGGCGCGATGGCTACACCTTC.

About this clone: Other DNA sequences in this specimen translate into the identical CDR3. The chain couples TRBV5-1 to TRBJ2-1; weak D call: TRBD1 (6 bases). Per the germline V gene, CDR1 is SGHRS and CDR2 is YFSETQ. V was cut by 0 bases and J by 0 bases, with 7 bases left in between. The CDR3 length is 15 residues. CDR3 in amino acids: CASSLEGDSYNEQFF. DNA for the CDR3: TGCGCCAGCAGCTTGGAGGGGGACTCCTACAATGAGCAGTTCTTC.

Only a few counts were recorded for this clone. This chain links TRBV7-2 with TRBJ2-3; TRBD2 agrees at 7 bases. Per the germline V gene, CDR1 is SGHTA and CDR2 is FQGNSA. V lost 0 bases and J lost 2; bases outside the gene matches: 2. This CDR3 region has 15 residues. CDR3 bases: TGTGCCAGCAGCTTAGCGGCGGGGGACACAGATACGCAGTATTTT. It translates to CASSLAAGDTDTQYF.

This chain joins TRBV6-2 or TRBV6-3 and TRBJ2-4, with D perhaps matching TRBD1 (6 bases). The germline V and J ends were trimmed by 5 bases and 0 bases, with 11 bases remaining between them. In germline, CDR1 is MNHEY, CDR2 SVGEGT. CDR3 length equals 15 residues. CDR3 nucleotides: TGTGCCAGCAGTAATCAGGGGCTAGCCAAAAACATTCAGTACTTC. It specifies CASSNQGLAKNIQYF.

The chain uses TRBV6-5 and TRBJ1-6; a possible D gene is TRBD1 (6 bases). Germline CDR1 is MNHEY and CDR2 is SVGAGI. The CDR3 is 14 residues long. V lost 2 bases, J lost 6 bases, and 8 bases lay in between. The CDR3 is CASSYDRTNSPLHF. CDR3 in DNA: TGTGCCAGCAGTTACGACAGGACTAATTCACCCCTCCACTTT.

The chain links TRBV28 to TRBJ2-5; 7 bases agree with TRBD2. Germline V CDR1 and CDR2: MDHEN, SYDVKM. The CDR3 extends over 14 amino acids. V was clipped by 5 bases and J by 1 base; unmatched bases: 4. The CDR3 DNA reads TGTGCCAGCAGTCCACTAGCGCCCCAAGAGACCCAGTACTTC. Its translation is CASSPLAPQETQYF. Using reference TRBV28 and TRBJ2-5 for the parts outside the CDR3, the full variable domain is DVKVTQSSRYLVKRTGEKVFLECVQDMDHENMFWYRQDPGLGLRLIYFSYDVKMKEKGDIPEGYSVSREKKERFSLILESASTNQTSMYLCASSPLAPQETQYFGPGTRLLVL.

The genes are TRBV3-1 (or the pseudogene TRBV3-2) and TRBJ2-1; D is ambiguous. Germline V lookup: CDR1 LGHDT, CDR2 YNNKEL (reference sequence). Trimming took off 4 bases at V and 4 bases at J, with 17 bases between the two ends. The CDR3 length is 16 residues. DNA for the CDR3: TGTGCCAGCAGCCGCAACGTGGCAGGCCTTTACAATGAGCAGTTCTTC. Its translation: CASSRNVAGLYNEQFF.

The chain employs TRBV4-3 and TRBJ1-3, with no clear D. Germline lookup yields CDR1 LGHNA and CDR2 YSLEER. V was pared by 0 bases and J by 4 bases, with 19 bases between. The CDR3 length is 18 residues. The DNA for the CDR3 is TGCGCCAGCAGCCAAGAGTCACCCAAAATCGAGGCCGGAAACACCATATATTTT. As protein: CASSQESPKIEAGNTIYF.

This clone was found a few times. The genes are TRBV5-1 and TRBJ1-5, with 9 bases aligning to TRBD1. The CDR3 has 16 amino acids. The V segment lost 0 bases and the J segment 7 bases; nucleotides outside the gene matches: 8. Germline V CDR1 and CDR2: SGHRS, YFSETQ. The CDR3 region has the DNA TGCGCCAGCAGCTTGGGAACGGGACAGGGTGGACAGCCCCAGCATTTT. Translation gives CASSLGTGQGGQPQHF.

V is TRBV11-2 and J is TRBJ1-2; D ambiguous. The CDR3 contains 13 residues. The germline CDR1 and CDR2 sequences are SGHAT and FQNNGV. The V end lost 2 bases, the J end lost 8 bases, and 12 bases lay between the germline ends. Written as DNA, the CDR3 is TGTGCCAGCAGCTTACAAAGGGAGGAAGGCTACACCTTC. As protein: CASSLQREEGYTF.

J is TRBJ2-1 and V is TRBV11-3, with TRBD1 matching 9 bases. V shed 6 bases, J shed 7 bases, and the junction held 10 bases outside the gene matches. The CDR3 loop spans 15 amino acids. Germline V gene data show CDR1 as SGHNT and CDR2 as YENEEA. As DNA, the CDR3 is TGTGCCAGCAGTTCCCGGGACAGGGATTTGAATGAGCAGTTCTTC. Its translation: CASSSRDRDLNEQFF. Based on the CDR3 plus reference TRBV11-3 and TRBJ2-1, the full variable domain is EAGVVQSPRYKIIEKKQPVAFWCNPISGHNTLYWYLQNLGQGPELLIRYENEEAVDDSQLPKDRFSAERLKGVDSTLKIQPAELGDSAVYLCASSSRDRDLNEQFFGPGTRLTVL.

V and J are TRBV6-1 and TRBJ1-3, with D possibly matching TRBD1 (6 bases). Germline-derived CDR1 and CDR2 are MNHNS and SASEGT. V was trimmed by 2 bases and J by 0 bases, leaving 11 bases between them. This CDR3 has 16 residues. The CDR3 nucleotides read TGTGCCAGCAGTGAACTTGGGGGCGCCTCTGGAAACACCATATATTTT. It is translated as CASSELGGASGNTIYF.

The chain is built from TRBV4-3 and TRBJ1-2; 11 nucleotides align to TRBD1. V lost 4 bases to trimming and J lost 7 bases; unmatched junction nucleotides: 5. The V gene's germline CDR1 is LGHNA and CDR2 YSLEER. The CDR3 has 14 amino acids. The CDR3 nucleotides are TGCGCCAGCAGCCCGGACAGGGGGCTAGGTGGCTACACCTTC. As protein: CASSPDRGLGGYTF.

CDR3 loop: CASHETGSYKSPLHF. The DNA for the CDR3 is TGTGCCAGCCATGAGACAGGAAGCTACAAATCACCCCTCCACTTT. J is TRBJ1-6 and V is TRBV6-5; D might be TRBD1 (6 bases). CDR3 size: 15 residues. The germline gives CDR1 MNHEY, CDR2 SVGAGI. The V end was cut by 8 bases, the J end by 10 bases, with 21 bases between.

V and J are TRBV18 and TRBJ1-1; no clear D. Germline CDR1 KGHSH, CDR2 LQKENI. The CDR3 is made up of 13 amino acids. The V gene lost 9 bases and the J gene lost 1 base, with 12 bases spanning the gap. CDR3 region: CASKEGENTEAFF. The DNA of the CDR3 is TGTGCCAGTAAGGAGGGTGAGAACACTGAAGCTTTCTTT.

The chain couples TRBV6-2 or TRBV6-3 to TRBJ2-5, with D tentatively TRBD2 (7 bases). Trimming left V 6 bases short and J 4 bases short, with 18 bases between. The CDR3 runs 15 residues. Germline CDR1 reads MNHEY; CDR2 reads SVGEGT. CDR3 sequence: CASRPRGGAGETQYF. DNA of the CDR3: TGTGCCAGCAGGCCTAGGGGGGGGGCCGGAGAGACCCAGTACTTC.